These T cell receptor beta chains were read from a single sample in a study of cytomegalovirus exposure and HLA in healthy donors. Method: immunoSEQ multiplex PCR; TCRdb's copy keeps in-frame clones and lacks some. The data contain approximately 170,000 clones, less than 85% of them singletons. What was sequenced was PBMCs. These receptors were taken from a male donor in good health and CMV-seronegative. Both conserved end residues are part of each CDR3. A D gene is named only where the DNA matches it firmly. Clone size is not always given. Where it is, it says once, few, many or a class for expanded clones.

TRBJ2-1	-	-	TRBV19	TGTGCCAGTAGTATGATAGCGGAAGACTACAATGAGCAGTTCTTC	CASSMIAEDYNEQFF
TRBJ1-1	-	-	TRBV7-9	TGTGCCAGCAGCTTTGGGCGACAGGTAACTGAAGCTTTCTTT	CASSFGRQVTEAFF
TRBJ2-1	-	-	TRBV7-9	TGTGCCAGCACCCACCGGGAGCTAGGGGTAAATGAGCAGTTCTTC	CASTHRELGVNEQFF
TRBJ2-2	-	-	TRBV6-4	TGTGCCAGCAGTGACCTTATCACCGGGGAGCTGTTTTTT	CASSDLITGELFF
TRBJ2-7	once	-	TRBV18	TGTGCCAGCTCACGGACAGCTTCCTACGAGCAGTACTTC	CASSRTASYEQYF
TRBJ1-1	few	-	TRBV6-5	TGTGCCAGCAGCCAGGAACAGGTCAGGCGCACTGAAGCTTTCTTT	CASSQEQVRRTEAFF
TRBJ2-5	-	TRBD2	TRBV5-1	TGCGCCAGCAGCTTGACGCTAGCGGGGGAGACCCAGTACTTC	CASSLTLAGETQYF
TRBJ2-7	-	-	TRBV6-5	TGTGCCAGCAGCCCTGGGATACGGGGTACGAACGAGCAGTACTTC	CASSPGIRGTNEQYF
TRBJ1-6	once	-	TRBV28	TGTGCCAGCAGTTTATTGGGTGACCCCCGGGGTTCACCCCTCCACTTT	CASSLLGDPRGSPLHF
TRBJ2-7	-	TRBD1	TRBV9	TGTGCCAGCAGCGAGTCCGGGACAGGAGGCTACGAGCAGTACTTC	CASSESGTGGYEQYF
TRBJ2-2	-	TRBD1	TRBV2	TGTGCCAGCAGCCCCCCCACCGGGACAGGGGTCACCGGGGAGCTGTTTTTT	CASSPPTGTGVTGELFF
TRBJ1-3	-	-	TRBV13	TGTGCCAGCAGCTTACAACAGGGCGTCCCGGCGGGAAACACCATATATTTT	CASSLQQGVPAGNTIYF
TRBJ2-7	-	-	TRBV5-1	TGCGCCAGCAGCTTGGGACGGTCAGGGCGCGAGCAGTACTTC	CASSLGRSGREQYF
TRBJ2-3	once	TRBD2	TRBV4-2	TGTGCCAGCAGCCAAGCTAGAACCGGGACTAGCGGGAGTGCAGATACGCAGTATTTT	CASSQARTGTSGSADTQYF
TRBJ2-7	-	TRBD1	TRBV2	TGTGCCAGCAGTTGGGACAGGGACTACGAGCAGTACTTC	CASSWDRDYEQYF
TRBJ2-1	-	TRBD2	TRBV18	TGTGCCAGCTCCTCACGTGGGACTAGCGGCGACAATGAGCAGTTCTTC	CASSSRGTSGDNEQFF
TRBJ1-1	-	-	TRBV2	TGTGCCAGCAGCCGGCGGGAGAACACTGAAGCTTTCTTT	CASSRRENTEAFF
TRBJ1-2	once	-	TRBV4-3	TGCGCCAGCAGCCAAGTTCTGGGCATAGACTATGGCTACACCTTC	CASSQVLGIDYGYTF
TRBJ1-1	-	TRBD1	TRBV9	TGTGCCAGCAGCGATGGGGACAGGGGGAACACTGAAGCTTTCTTT	CASSDGDRGNTEAFF
TRBJ2-6	-	-	TRBV6-5	TGTGCCAGCTCCTTATTGTCGGCTGGGGCCAACGTCCTGACTTTC	CASSLLSAGANVLTF
TRBJ1-2	-	TRBD1	TRBV28	TGTGCCAGCAGTTTGCAGGGGGCAAGGGCCTATGGCTACACCTTC	CASSLQGARAYGYTF
TRBJ1-4	-	TRBD1	TRBV7-9	TGTTCCAGCAGCTTATTCACAGGGGTAACGGAAGAAAAACTGTTTTTT	CSSSLFTGVTEEKLFF
TRBJ2-7	-	TRBD1	TRBV28	TGTGCCAGCAGTGTGACCAGGGGGCGCGTGTACGAGCAGTACTTC	CASSVTRGRVYEQYF
TRBJ2-1	-	-	TRBV4-3	TGCGCCAGCAGCCCTTCCAGGACAGCTTACAATGAGCAGTTCTTC	CASSPSRTAYNEQFF
TRBJ2-2	-	TRBD2	TRBV28	TGTGCCAGCAACGGCGGGAGGGCCGAGTCAACCGGGGAGCTGTTTTTT	CASNGGRAESTGELFF
TRBJ2-7	-	-	TRBV25-1	TGTGCCAGCAGTGATGCAGGCAGGACCTACGAGCAGTACTTC	CASSDAGRTYEQYF
TRBJ1-3	once	-	TRBV4-3	TGCGCCAGCAGCCAAGACAGGTCTGGTGGAAACACCATATATTTT	CASSQDRSGGNTIYF
TRBJ1-5	-	-	TRBV2	TGTGCCAGCAGTGAATTGGGGAGAAGCAATCAGCCCCAGCATTTT	CASSELGRSNQPQHF
TRBJ1-1	-	-	TRBV9	TGTGCCAGCAGCCTCCGATCGGGTGGCACTGAAGCTTTCTTT	CASSLRSGGTEAFF
TRBJ2-7	-	TRBD1	TRBV10-1	TGCGCCAGCAGTAAAGACAGGGTCGCCTACGAGCAGTACTTC	CASSKDRVAYEQYF
TRBJ2-7	-	TRBD2	TRBV5-6	TGTGCCAGCAGGGGGGCGGGGGGGAGCTCCTACGAGCAGTACTTC	CASRGAGGSSYEQYF
TRBJ1-3	-	-	TRBV7-9	TGTTCCAGCAGCTTAGCTGGGGGCGCTTCTGGAAACACCATATATTTT	CSSSLAGGASGNTIYF
TRBJ1-5	-	TRBD1	TRBV28	TGTGCCAGCAGTAAAAGACAGGGTGGAGCGGGCAATCAGCCCCAGCATTTT	CASSKRQGGAGNQPQHF
TRBJ1-4	-	-	TRBV27	TGTGCCAGTCAAGGTCCTAGAAGGGAAAAACTGTTTTTT	CASQGPRREKLFF
TRBJ2-2	-	-	TRBV19	TGTGCCAGTAGTATAATGTACCTTAGCGGGGAGCTGTTTTTT	CASSIMYLSGELFF
TRBJ1-5	-	-	TRBV9	TGTGCCAGCAGCGCGGCTCCGCAGGGTGATCAGCCCCAGCATTTT	CASSAAPQGDQPQHF
TRBJ2-7	-	-	TRBV6-5	TGTGCCAGCAGTCTCAGGGGCTACGAGCAGTACTTC	CASSLRGYEQYF
TRBJ1-4	few	-	TRBV5-4	TGTGCCAGCAGCTTGGAAGAGGGCGGCGAAAAACTGTTTTTT	CASSLEEGGEKLFF
TRBJ1-5	-	TRBD1	TRBV2	TGTGCCAGCCACGGACAGGGAGGTCAGCCCCAGCATTTT	CASHGQGGQPQHF
TRBJ2-7	-	-	TRBV9	TGTGCCAGCAGCGTAGGGGCGGACTACTACTCCTACGAGCAGTACTTC	CASSVGADYYSYEQYF
TRBJ2-2	-	TRBD2	TRBV7-8	TGTGCCAGCAGCAACCCCTCCGGGAGGGGCGCGATCGGGGAGCTGTTTTTT	CASSNPSGRGAIGELFF
TRBJ1-1	-	TRBD1	TRBV6-5	TGTGCCAGCAGTACCTGGGACAGGGGAACTGAAGCTTTCTTT	CASSTWDRGTEAFF
TRBJ1-1	once	-	TRBV6-5	TGTGCCAGCAAGCTTGCCGGGATGAACACTGAAGCTTTCTTT	CASKLAGMNTEAFF
TRBJ2-1	few	-	TRBV7-8	TGTGCCAGCAGGTACGGCATCAGGGAAACGTACAATGAGCAGTTCTTC	CASRYGIRETYNEQFF
TRBJ2-7	-	-	TRBV2	TGTGCCAGCACCATCGAGGGTATCTCCTACGAGCAGTACTTC	CASTIEGISYEQYF
TRBJ1-2	-	TRBD1	TRBV5-1	TGCGCCAGCAGCTTGGATATGACAGGGATCTATGGCTACACCTTC	CASSLDMTGIYGYTF
TRBJ2-1	few	-	TRBV7-3	TGTGCCAGCGGGTGGGAGTCCTACAATGAGCAGTTCTTC	CASGWESYNEQFF
TRBJ2-7	-	TRBD2	TRBV27	TGTGCCAGCAGTTTAATTGCGGGAGCCCCGACTCAGTACTTC	CASSLIAGAPTQYF
TRBJ2-5	-	-	TRBV28	TGTGCCAGCAGTTCGGGATATGGACAGCCGGGCATGGAGACCCAGTACTTC	CASSSGYGQPGMETQYF
TRBJ2-7	-	TRBD1	TRBV5-1	TGCGCCAGCAGCTCCAGGACAGGGGGGGGAGTTGAGCAGTACTTC	CASSSRTGGGVEQYF
TRBJ2-7	few	-	TRBV9	TGTGCCAGCAGCGTAGATCGGAGACCTTACGAGCAGTACTTC	CASSVDRRPYEQYF
TRBJ1-4	-	TRBD1	TRBV6-1	TGTGCCAGCAGTACCCCGGGACAGGAGGGGGAAAAACTGTTTTTT	CASSTPGQEGEKLFF
TRBJ1-6	once	-	TRBV12-5	TGTGCTAGTGGTCAATACAGGGCCAGCTCCTATAATTCACCCCTCCACTTT	CASGQYRASSYNSPLHF
TRBJ1-2	once	TRBD1	TRBV6-5	TGTGCCAGCAGGAACGTGGACAGGGCCAATGGCTACACCTTC	CASRNVDRANGYTF
TRBJ2-3	-	TRBD2	TRBV7-3	TGTGCCAGCAGCTTAGCTAGCGGGGGGCCACGCACAGATACGCAGTATTTT	CASSLASGGPRTDTQYF
TRBJ1-2	-	TRBD1	TRBV4-2	TGTGCCAGCACCCCACGGGGGGGACAGAGCTATGGCTACACCTTC	CASTPRGGQSYGYTF